This TCR beta chain emerged from a study of blood T cell repertoires in COVID-19. About the research overall: Sites across the United States, Italy and Spain contributed samples from acute and convalescent COVID-19. Sources were T cells, B-cell-depleted T cells, or PBMCs; the material itself was cDNA or gDNA.

Methods used by the authors: Amplification from reference gene primers served as the basis for estimated nucleated cell counts. Repertoires were generated with immunoSEQ multiplex PCR, while TCRdb's copy carries only in-frame clones and drops some. From that table come the V and J calls and clone size; the DNA was used to work out D and trimming. The data hold fewer than 450,000 clones, with roughly 88% observed a single time. Grouping used clinical history reported by participants in a survey and questionnaire. After removal of 7 bases from V and 6 bases from J, the junction contained 10 bases not matched to a gene. CDR3 length: 13 residues. Germline V gene data show CDR1 as SQVTM and CDR2 as ANQGSEA.

The TCR was taken from a man aged 18 to 35 who had recovered from COVID-19. Sample: PBMCs or T cells enriched from blood (not recorded which). V usage is TRBV29-1 and J usage is TRBJ1-1; 8 bases are shared with TRBD1. The CDR3 spells CSALTGVEAEAFF. The DNA for the CDR3 is TGCAGCGCTTTGACAGGGGTGGAGGCTGAAGCTTTCTTT.